Below, 9 T cell receptor beta chains from the same sample are listed, as sequenced in a study of early T cells in non-severe SARS-CoV-2 infection. TCRdb re-analysed the 5' RACE reads in MiXCR, keeping a single row per CDR3 protein. The sample records 52,000 or so distinct CDR3 sequences, around 7% being singletons. This specimen was whole blood, taken at baseline. The receptors stem from an adult who was a healthcare worker with PCR-confirmed SARS-CoV-2 infection or an uninfected control (not recorded which).

This clonotype appeared many times. The chain uses TRBV15 and TRBJ1-5, with a tentative D call TRBD1 (5 bases). This CDR3 contains 15 residues. Germline V gene sequence: CDR1 LNHNV, CDR2 YYDKDF (reference sequence). Trimming pared 2 bases from V and 10 bases from J, leaving 18 bases between. CDR3 DNA sequence: TGTGCCACCAGCAGACAGGGATTTCGCAGTCCACCCCAGCATTTT. Protein sequence: CATSRQGFRSPPQHF.

V gene TRBV20-1 combines with J gene TRBJ2-7; 7 nucleotides agree with TRBD2. The CDR3 sequence is 15 residues long. Germline CDR1 is DFQATT and CDR2 is SNEGSKA (reference sequence). V trimming: 0 bases; J trimming: 4 bases; junction bases outside the gene matches: 9. CDR3 residues: CSARDPRGGPYEQYF. CDR3 coding DNA: TGCAGTGCTAGAGATCCTCGCGGGGGTCCTTACGAGCAGTACTTC.

This clonotype occurred many times. Here the CDR3 reads CASSLVGLQETQYF. The CDR3 DNA reads TGTGCCAGCAGCTTAGTGGGACTACAAGAGACCCAGTACTTC. The gene calls are TRBV7-9 and TRBJ2-5, with TRBD2 identical over 7 bases. V gave up 1 base and J gave up 2 bases; unmatched junction bases: 1. CDR1 is SEHNR and CDR2 is FQNEAQ in the germline V gene (reference sequence). This CDR3 has 14 residues.

This sequence joins TRBV7-9 and TRBJ2-7, with a tentative D call TRBD2 (5 bases). The CDR3 runs to 14 residues. V was shortened by 5 bases and J by 6 bases, with 17 bases between the two germline ends. Germline-derived CDR1 and CDR2 are SEHNR and FQNEAQ (reference sequence). CDR3 sequence: CASSPRIMSGEQYF. Here the CDR3 DNA reads TGTGCCAGCAGCCCTAGGATTATGAGCGGCGAGCAGTACTTC.

This clonotype was detected ten times or more. The chain carries TRBV7-2 and TRBJ2-1, with D perhaps TRBD2 (6 bases). Germline lookup yields CDR1 SGHTA and CDR2 FQGNSA. This CDR3 is 14 amino acids long. V lost 5 bases and J 4 bases, leaving 12 bases between the germline ends. The CDR3 reads CASSPRREYNEQFF. DNA of the CDR3: TGTGCCAGCAGCCCCCGTCGGGAGTACAATGAGCAGTTCTTC. The full variable domain, in which reference TRBV7-2 and TRBJ2-1 provide the parts outside the CDR3, is GAGVSQSPSNKVTEKGKDVELRCDPISGHTALYWYRQSLGQGLEFLIYFQGNSAPDKSGLPSDRFSAERTGGSVSTLTIQRTQQEDSAVYLCASSPRREYNEQFFGPGTRLTVL.

As to this clonotype: It may be a read error: a sequence one base away is much more abundant. This chain uses TRBV5-1 with TRBJ2-5, with D unresolved. The length of the CDR3 is 14 residues. Germline values: CDR1 SGHRS, CDR2 YFSETQ. CDR3 nucleotides: TGCGCCGGCAGCTCCCAGGCTAGCCAAGAGACCCAGTACTTC. Its translation is CAGSSQASQETQYF.

This clonotype was detected many times. This chain connects TRBV29-1 to TRBJ1-1; no clear D. CDR3 length equals 12 residues. The V end lost 7 bases, the J end lost 3 bases, and 12 bases lay between the germline ends. Germline loops: CDR1 SQVTM, CDR2 ANQGSEA. CDR3 residues: CSAGYQDTEAFF. The CDR3 nucleotides read TGCAGCGCCGGTTACCAAGACACTGAAGCTTTCTTT.

This clonotype was observed many times. The chain couples TRBV12-3 or TRBV12-4 to TRBJ1-2, with a possible D match to TRBD1 (5 bases). This CDR3 region has 13 residues. Trimming took off 6 bases at V and 2 bases at J, with 10 bases between the two ends. CDR3 in DNA: TGTGCCAGCAGCCCGGACACGAACTATGGCTACACCTTC. It yields the protein CASSPDTNYGYTF.

Concerning this clonotype itself: One end of the junction varies from germline; a read error may be responsible. The chain is built from TRBV27 and TRBJ1-4; D uncertain. CDR1 MNHEY and CDR2 SMNVEV come from the germline V gene (reference sequence). The CDR3 extends over 14 amino acids. The CDR3 DNA follows: TGTGCCAACAGTCCACGGATGAACCATGAAAAACTGTTTTTT. It encodes CANSPRMNHEKLFF.